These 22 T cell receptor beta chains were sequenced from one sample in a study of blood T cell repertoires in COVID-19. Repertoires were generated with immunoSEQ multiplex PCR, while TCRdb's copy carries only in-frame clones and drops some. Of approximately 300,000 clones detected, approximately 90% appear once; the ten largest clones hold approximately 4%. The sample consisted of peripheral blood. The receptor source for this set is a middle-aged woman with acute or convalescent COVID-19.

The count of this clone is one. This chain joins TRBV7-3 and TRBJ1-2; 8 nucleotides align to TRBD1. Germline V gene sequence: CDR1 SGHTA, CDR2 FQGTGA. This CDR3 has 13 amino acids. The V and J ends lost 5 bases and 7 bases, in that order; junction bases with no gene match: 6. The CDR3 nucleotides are TGTGCCAGCAGCCTACAGGGGGAAGTTGGCTACACCTTC. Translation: CASSLQGEVGYTF.

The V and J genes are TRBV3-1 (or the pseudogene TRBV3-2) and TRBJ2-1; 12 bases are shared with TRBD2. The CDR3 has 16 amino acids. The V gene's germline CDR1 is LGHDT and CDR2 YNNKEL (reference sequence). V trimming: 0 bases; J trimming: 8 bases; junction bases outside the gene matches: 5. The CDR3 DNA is TGTGCCAGCAGCCAAGAGAGGCTAGCGGGGGGGGATGAGCAGTTCTTC. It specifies CASSQERLAGGDEQFF.

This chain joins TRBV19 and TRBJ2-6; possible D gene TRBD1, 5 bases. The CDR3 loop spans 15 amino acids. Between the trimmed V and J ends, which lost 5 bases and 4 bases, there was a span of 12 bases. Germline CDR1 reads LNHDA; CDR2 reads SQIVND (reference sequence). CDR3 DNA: TGTGCCAGTAGTGATTGGACACCCGGGGCCAACGTCCTGACTTTC. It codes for CASSDWTPGANVLTF. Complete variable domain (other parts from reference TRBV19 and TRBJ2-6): DGGITQSPKYLFRKEGQNVTLSCEQNLNHDAMYWYRQDPGQGLRLIYYSQIVNDFQKGDIAEGYSVSREKKESFPLTVTSAQKNPTAFYLCASSDWTPGANVLTFGAGSRLTVL.

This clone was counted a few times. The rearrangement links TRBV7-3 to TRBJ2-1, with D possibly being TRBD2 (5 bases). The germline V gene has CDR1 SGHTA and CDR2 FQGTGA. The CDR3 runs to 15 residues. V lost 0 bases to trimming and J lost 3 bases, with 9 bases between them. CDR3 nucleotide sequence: TGTGCCAGCAGCTTAACCTCTCGGGGCTACAATGAGCAGTTCTTC. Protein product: CASSLTSRGYNEQFF. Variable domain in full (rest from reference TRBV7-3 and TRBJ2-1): GAGVSQTPSNKVTEKGKYVELRCDPISGHTALYWYRQSLGQGPEFLIYFQGTGAADDSGLPNDRFFAVRPEGSVSTLKIQRTERGDSAVYLCASSLTSRGYNEQFFGPGTRLTVL.

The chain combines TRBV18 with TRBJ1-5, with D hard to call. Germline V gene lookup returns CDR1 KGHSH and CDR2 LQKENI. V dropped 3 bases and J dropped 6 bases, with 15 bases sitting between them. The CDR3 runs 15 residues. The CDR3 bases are TGTGCCAGCTCACCCGAGGCAGTCAGTGGTCAGCCCCAGCATTTT. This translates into CASSPEAVSGQPQHF.

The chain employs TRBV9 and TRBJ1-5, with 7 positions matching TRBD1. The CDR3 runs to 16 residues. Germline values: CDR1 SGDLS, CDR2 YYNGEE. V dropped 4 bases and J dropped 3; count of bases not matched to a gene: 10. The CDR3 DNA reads TGTGCCAGCAGCCCCGGAGGGACAGCTTTCAATCAGCCCCAGCATTTT. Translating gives CASSPGGTAFNQPQHF. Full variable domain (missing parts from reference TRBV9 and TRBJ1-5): DSGVTQTPKHLITATGQRVTLRCSPRSGDLSVYWYQQSLDQGLQFLIQYYNGEERAKGNILERFSAQQFPDLHSELNLSSLELGDSALYFCASSPGGTAFNQPQHFGDGTRLSIL.

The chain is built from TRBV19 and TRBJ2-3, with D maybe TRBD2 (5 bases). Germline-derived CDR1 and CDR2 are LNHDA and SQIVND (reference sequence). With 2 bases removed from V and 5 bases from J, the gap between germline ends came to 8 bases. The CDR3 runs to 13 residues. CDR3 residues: CASSIRGGDTQYF. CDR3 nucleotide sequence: TGTGCCAGTAGTATACGGGGTGGAGATACGCAGTATTTT. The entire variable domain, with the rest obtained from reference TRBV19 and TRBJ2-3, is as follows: DGGITQSPKYLFRKEGQNVTLSCEQNLNHDAMYWYRQDPGQGLRLIYYSQIVNDFQKGDIAEGYSVSREKKESFPLTVTSAQKNPTAFYLCASSIRGGDTQYFGPGTRLTVL.

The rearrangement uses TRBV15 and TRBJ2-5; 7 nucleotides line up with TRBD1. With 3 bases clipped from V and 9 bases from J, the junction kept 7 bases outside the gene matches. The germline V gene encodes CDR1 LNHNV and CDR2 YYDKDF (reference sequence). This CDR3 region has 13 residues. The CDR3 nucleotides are TGTGCCACCAGCAGGGGACAGCCTGGCGCCCAGTACTTC. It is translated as CATSRGQPGAQYF.

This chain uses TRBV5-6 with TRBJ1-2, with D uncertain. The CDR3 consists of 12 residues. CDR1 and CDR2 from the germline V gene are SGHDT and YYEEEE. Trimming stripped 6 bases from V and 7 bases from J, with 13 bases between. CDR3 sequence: CASTLSGVGYTF. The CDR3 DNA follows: TGTGCCAGCACCCTCTCCGGGGTTGGCTACACCTTC. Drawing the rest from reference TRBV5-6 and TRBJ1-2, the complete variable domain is DAGVTQSPTHLIKTRGQQVTLRCSPKSGHDTVSWYQQALGQGPQFIFQYYEEEERQRGNFPDRFSGHQFPNYSSELNVNALLLGDSALYLCASTLSGVGYTFGSGTRLTVV.

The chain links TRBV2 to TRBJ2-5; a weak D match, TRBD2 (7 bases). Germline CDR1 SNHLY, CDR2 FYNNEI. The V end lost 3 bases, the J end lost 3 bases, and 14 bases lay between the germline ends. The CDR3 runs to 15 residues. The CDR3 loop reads CASSDLGGREETQYF. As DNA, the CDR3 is TGTGCCAGCAGTGATCTCGGGGGGCGGGAAGAGACCCAGTACTTC.

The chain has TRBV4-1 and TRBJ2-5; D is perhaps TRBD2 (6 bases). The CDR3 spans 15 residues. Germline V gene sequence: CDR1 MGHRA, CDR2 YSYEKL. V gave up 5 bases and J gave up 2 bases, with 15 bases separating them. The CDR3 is CASSGGSDVQETQYF. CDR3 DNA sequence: TGCGCCAGCAGCGGGGGGTCAGACGTACAAGAGACCCAGTACTTC.

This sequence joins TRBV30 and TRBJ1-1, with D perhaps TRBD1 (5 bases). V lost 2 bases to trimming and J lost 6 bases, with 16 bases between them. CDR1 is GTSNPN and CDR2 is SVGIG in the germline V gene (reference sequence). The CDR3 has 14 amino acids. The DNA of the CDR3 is TGTGCCTGGAGTTTCGGGCAGGGCTTCTCTGAAGCTTTCTTT. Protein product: CAWSFGQGFSEAFF. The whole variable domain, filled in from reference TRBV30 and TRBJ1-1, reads SQTIHQWPATLVQPVGSPLSLECTVEGTSNPNLYWYRQAAGRGLQLLFYSVGIGQISSEVPQNLSASRPQDRQFILSSKKLLLSDSGFYLCAWSFGQGFSEAFFGQGTRLTVV.

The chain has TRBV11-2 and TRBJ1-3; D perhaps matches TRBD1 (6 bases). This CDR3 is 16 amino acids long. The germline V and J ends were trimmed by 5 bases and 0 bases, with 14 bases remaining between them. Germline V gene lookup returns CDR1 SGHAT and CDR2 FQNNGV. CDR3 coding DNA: TGTGCCAGCAGCCCGGGGGGGCGGAACTCTGGAAACACCATATATTTT. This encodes CASSPGGRNSGNTIYF.

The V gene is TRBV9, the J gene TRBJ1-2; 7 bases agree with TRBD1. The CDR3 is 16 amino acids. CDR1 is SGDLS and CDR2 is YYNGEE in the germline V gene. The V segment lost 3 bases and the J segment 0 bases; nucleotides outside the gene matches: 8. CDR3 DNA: TGTGCCAGCAGCGCATATCAAGGGGGCGCTAACTATGGCTACACCTTC. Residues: CASSAYQGGANYGYTF.

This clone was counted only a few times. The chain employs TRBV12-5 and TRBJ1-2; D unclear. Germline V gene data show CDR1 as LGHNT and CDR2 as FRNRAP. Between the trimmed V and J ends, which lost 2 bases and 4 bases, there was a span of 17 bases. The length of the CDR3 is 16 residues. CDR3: CASGLKLHSGSYGYTF. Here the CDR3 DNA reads TGTGCTAGTGGTTTGAAATTACACTCTGGGAGCTATGGCTACACCTTC. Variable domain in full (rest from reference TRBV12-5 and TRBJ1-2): DARVTQTPRHKVTEMGQEVTMRCQPILGHNTVFWYRQTMMQGLELLAYFRNRAPLDDSGMPKDRFSAEMPDATLATLKIQPSEPRDSAVYFCASGLKLHSGSYGYTFGSGTRLTVV.

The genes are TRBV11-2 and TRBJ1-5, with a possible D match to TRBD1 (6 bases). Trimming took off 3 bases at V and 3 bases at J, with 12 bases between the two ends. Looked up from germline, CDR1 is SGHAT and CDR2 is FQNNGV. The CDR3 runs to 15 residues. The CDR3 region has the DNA TGTGCCAGCAGCTTCGAAACAGGGATCAATCAGCCCCAGCATTTT. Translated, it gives CASSFETGINQPQHF.

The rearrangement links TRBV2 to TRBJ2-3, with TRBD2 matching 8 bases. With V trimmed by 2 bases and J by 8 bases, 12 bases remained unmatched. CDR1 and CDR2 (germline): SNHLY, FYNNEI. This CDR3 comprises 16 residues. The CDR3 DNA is TGTGCCAGCAGTGAACTAGCGGGCGACGCACTGTCTACGCAGTATTTT. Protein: CASSELAGDALSTQYF.

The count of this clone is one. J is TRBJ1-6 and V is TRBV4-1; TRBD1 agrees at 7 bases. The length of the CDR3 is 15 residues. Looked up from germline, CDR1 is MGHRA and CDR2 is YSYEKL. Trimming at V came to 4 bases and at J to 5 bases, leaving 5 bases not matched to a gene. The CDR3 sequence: CASSPQTGNNSPLHF. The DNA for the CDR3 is TGCGCCAGCAGCCCACAGACAGGGAATAATTCACCCCTCCACTTT.

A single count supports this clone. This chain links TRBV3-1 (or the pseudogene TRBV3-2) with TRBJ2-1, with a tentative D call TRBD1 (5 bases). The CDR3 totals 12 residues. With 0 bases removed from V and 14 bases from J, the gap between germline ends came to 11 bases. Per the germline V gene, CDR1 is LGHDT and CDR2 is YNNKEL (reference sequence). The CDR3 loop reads CASSQEKGREFF. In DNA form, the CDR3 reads TGTGCCAGCAGCCAAGAAAAGGGGCGCGAGTTCTTC.

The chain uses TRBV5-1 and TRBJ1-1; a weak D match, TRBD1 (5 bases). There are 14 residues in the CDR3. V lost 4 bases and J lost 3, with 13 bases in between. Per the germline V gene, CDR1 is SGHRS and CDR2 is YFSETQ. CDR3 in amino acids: CASSRRGGYTEAFF. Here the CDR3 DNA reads TGCGCCAGCAGCCGAAGGGGAGGGTACACTGAAGCTTTCTTT. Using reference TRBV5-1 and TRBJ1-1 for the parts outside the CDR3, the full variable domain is KAGVTQTPRYLIKTRGQQVTLSCSPISGHRSVSWYQQTPGQGLQFLFEYFSETQRNKGNFPGRFSGRQFSNSRSEMNVSTLELGDSALYLCASSRRGGYTEAFFGQGTRLTVV.

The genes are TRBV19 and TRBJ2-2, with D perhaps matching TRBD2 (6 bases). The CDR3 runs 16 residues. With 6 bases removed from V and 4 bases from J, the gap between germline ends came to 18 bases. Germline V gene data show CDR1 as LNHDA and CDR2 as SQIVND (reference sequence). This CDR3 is CASSLLASLSTGELFF. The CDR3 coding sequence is TGTGCCAGTAGCCTTCTAGCGTCTCTTTCCACCGGGGAGCTGTTTTTT.

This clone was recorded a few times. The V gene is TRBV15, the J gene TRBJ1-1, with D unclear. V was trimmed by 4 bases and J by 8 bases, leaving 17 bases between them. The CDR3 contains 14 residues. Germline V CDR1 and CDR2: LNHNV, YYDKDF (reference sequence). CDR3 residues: CATSIRGSDIEAFF. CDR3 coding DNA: TGTGCCACCAGCATACGAGGGTCAGATATAGAAGCTTTCTTT.